Presented here are 3 T cell receptor beta chains from one specimen sequenced in a study of blood T cells in healthy people across ages. A J-beta primer mix and a sample-barcoded 5' primer were used in a second PCR of roughly 7 to 12 cycles. One entry per CDR3 protein, called by TCRdb with MiXCR from the 5' RACE reads. The data hold fewer than 950,000 distinct CDR3 sequences, with 35% to 40% observed a single time. Material: blood. Receptors were obtained from a man younger than 30 in good health.

This clonotype was detected only a few times. This chain joins TRBV4-2 and TRBJ2-5, with unresolved D. Germline-derived CDR1 and CDR2 are LGHNA and YNFKEQ. The ends were cut back, 0 bases at V and 11 bases at J, with 13 bases in the middle. This CDR3 spans 13 amino acids. CDR3 sequence: CASSQDPGNEQYF. The DNA for the CDR3 is TGTGCCAGCAGCCAAGATCCCGGAAATGAGCAGTACTTC.

Only a few counts were recorded for this clonotype. In nucleotides, the CDR3 is TGTGCCAGCAGTGTACAAAATATCTATGAGCAGTTCTTC. Its translation: CASSVQNIYEQFF. The chain employs TRBV27 and TRBJ2-1; D gene uncertain. Germline assignment: CDR1 MNHEY and CDR2 SMNVEV (reference sequence). Trimming removed 5 bases from V and 8 bases from J, with 13 bases in between. This CDR3 comprises 13 residues.

To note about this clonotype: At one boundary the junction diverges from the germline segment, which might be a read error. This sequence joins TRBV6-6 and TRBJ1-6; unclear D gene. From germline, CDR1 is MNHNY and CDR2 SVGAGI (reference sequence). There are 13 residues in the CDR3. This CDR3 reads CASSTGDSSPPHF. As DNA, the CDR3 is TGTGCCAGCAGTACTGGGGATTCATCACCCCCCCACTTT.